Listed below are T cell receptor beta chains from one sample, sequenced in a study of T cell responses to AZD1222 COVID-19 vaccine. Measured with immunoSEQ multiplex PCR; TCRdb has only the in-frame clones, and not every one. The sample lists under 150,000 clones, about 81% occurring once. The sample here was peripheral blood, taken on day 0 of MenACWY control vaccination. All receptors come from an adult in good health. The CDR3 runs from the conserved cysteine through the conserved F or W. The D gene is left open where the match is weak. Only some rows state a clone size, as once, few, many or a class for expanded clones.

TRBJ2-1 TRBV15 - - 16 CATSRARLVYYNEQFF TGTGCCACCAGCAGAGCCCGGCTCGTCTACTACAATGAGCAGTTCTTC
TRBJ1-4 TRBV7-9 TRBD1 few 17 CASSLAFLGQGGEKLFF TGTGCCAGCAGCTTAGCCTTCTTGGGACAGGGAGGCGAAAAACTGTTTTTT
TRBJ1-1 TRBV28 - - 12 CATRPFNTEAFF TGTGCCACCCGACCGTTTAACACTGAAGCTTTCTTT
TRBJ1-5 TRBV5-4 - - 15 CASSSGPGSGQPQHF TGTGCCAGCAGCTCGGGACCGGGAAGCGGTCAGCCCCAGCATTTT
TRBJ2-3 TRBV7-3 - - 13 CASSFGDTDTQYF TGTGCCAGCAGCTTTGGTGACACAGATACGCAGTATTTT
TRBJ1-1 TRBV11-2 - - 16 CASSGGTSRFQTEAFF TGTGCCAGCAGCGGTGGGACATCCCGCTTTCAGACTGAAGCTTTCTTT
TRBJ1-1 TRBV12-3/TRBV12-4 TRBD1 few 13 CASSFARDSTAFF TGTGCCAGCAGTTTCGCCCGGGACAGCACTGCTTTCTTT
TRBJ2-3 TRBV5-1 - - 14 CASSLVRDTDTQYF TGCGCCAGCAGCTTGGTCCGCGACACAGATACGCAGTATTTT
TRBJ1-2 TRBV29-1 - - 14 CSVSTGRLGYGYTF TGCAGCGTTTCGACGGGGAGGTTAGGCTATGGCTACACCTTC
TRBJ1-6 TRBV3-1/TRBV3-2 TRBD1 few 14 CASGLDRGNSPLHF TGTGCCAGCGGCCTCGACAGGGGTAATTCACCCCTCCACTTT
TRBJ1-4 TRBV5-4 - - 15 CASSLGGSANEKLFF TGTGCCAGCAGCCTGGGGGGGTCTGCTAATGAAAAACTGTTTTTT
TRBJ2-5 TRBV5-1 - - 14 CASRWEPIQETQYF TGCGCCAGCCGATGGGAACCTATCCAAGAGACCCAGTACTTC
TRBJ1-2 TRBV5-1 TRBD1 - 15 CASSLAAGTGRGYTF TGCGCCAGCAGCTTGGCCGCCGGGACAGGGAGAGGCTACACCTTC
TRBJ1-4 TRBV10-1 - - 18 CASSESRDLRGTNEKLFF TGCGCCAGCAGTGAGTCAAGGGATTTAAGGGGAACTAATGAAAAACTGTTTTTT
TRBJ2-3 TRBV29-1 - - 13 CSVEEGLIDTQYF TGCAGCGTTGAAGAGGGTCTGATAGATACGCAGTATTTT
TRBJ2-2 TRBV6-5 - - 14 CASRDRANTGELFF TGTGCCAGCAGGGACCGTGCGAACACCGGGGAGCTGTTTTTT
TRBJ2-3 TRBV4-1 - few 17 CASSLSSGARSTDTQYF TGCGCCAGCAGCCTCTCTTCGGGGGCACGCTCCACAGATACGCAGTATTTT
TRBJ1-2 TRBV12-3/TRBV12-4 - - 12 CASSLRRWGYTF TGTGCCAGCAGTTTACGGCGGTGGGGCTACACCTTC
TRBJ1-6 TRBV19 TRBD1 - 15 CASSSQGANYSPLHF TGTGCCAGTAGTTCGCAGGGGGCGAATTATTCACCCCTCCACTTT
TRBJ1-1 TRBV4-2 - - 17 CASSQESLGTLNTEAFF TGTGCCAGCAGCCAAGAGAGTTTAGGGACGCTGAACACTGAAGCTTTCTTT
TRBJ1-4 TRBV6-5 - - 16 CASSYSGSPTNEKLFF TGTGCCAGCAGTTACTCTGGGTCACCGACTAATGAAAAACTGTTTTTT
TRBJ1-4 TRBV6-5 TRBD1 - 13 CASRGTGSEKLFF TGTGCCAGCAGGGGGACAGGGAGTGAAAAACTGTTTTTT
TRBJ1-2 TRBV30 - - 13 CAWSSLSGYGYTF TGTGCCTGGAGCTCACTTTCCGGGTATGGCTACACCTTC
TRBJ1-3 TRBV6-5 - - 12 CASSRERDTIYF TGTGCCAGCAGTAGGGAGCGAGACACCATATATTTT
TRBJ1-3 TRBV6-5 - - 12 CASGGKGNTIYF TGTGCCAGCGGGGGGAAAGGAAACACCATATATTTT
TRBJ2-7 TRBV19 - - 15 CASSPIQGTQYEQYF TGTGCCAGTAGTCCCATCCAGGGGACCCAATACGAGCAGTACTTC
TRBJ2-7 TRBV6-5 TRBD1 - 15 CASSHPTATGAEQYF TGTGCCAGCAGTCATCCCACCGCCACAGGGGCCGAGCAGTACTTC
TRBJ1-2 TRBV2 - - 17 CASSGSGDGSTLMATTF TGTGCCAGCAGTGGGAGCGGGGACGGGTCGACCCTAATGGCTACAACCTTC
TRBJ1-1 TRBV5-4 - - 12 CASSLANTEAFF TGTGCCAGCAGCTTGGCAAACACTGAAGCTTTCTTT
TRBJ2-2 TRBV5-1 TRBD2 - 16 CASSLSTSGESGELFF TGCGCCAGCAGCTTATCTACTAGCGGGGAGTCCGGGGAGCTGTTTTTT
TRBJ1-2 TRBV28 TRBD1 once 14 CASSQGAAVNGYTF TGTGCCAGCAGTCAGGGGGCGGCGGTTAATGGCTACACCTTC
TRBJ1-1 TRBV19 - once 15 CASSIVAGRVTEAFF TGTGCCAGTAGTATAGTCGCGGGACGTGTCACTGAAGCTTTCTTT
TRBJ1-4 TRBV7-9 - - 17 CASSLQRGLETNEKLFF TGTGCCAGCAGCTTACAGAGGGGGTTGGAAACTAATGAAAAACTGTTTTTT
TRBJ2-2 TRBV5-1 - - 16 CASSLFPGANTGELFF TGCGCCAGCAGCTTGTTTCCGGGCGCGAACACCGGGGAGCTGTTTTTT
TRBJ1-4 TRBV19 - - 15 CASINGVATNEKLFF TGTGCCAGTATTAACGGAGTTGCAACTAATGAAAAACTGTTTTTT
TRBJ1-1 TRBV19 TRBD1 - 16 CASSIGAGGRVPEAFF TGTGCCAGTAGTATTGGCGCAGGGGGCCGGGTACCTGAAGCTTTCTTT
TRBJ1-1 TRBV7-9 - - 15 CASGRERTGFTEAFF TGTGCCAGCGGCCGGGAAAGGACTGGTTTCACTGAAGCTTTCTTT
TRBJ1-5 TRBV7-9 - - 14 CASRRRTPDQPQHF TGTGCCAGCAGACGGAGGACACCCGATCAGCCCCAGCATTTT
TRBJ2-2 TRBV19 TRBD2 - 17 CASSLIAGGKPIGELFF TGTGCCAGTAGTCTCATAGCGGGGGGAAAACCGATTGGGGAGCTGTTTTTT
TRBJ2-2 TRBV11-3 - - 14 CASSFQGHTGELFF TGTGCCAGCAGCTTTCAGGGACACACCGGGGAGCTGTTTTTT
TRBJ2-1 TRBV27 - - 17 CASSYRQALSSYNEQFF TGTGCCAGCAGTTACCGCCAAGCACTGAGCTCCTACAATGAGCAGTTCTTC
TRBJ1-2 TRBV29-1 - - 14 CSVEAGPTRGGYTF TGCAGCGTTGAAGCGGGGCCTACCAGGGGCGGCTACACCTTC
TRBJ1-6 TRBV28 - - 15 CASSPRGARNSPLHF TGTGCCAGCAGTCCCCGGGGGGCGCGGAATTCACCCCTCCACTTT
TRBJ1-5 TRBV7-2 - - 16 CASSLAGPHSNQPQHF TGTGCCAGCAGCTTAGCGGGGCCTCATAGCAATCAGCCCCAGCATTTT
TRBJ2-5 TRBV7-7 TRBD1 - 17 CASSLGAGTGGMETQYF TGTGCCAGCAGCTTAGGTGCCGGGACAGGGGGCATGGAGACCCAGTACTTC
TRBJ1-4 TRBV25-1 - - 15 CASSELGGRYEKLFF TGTGCCAGCAGTGAATTGGGGGGGAGATATGAAAAACTGTTTTTT
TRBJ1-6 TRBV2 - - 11 CASSSDSFLHF TGTGCCAGCAGTTCTGACAGTTTCCTCCACTTT